These 8 T cell receptor beta chains were all obtained from the same sample, sequenced in a study of shared clonotypes between healthy human individuals. The data were produced by immunoSEQ multiplex PCR, yet TCRdb's version contains in-frame clones alone and is incomplete. The table includes roughly 2,300,000 clones, 85% to 95% detected once. The specimen was naive CD4+ T cells from PBMCs. The subset denotes: CD45RA+ positively selected. The receptor set was obtained from a man aged 18 to 30 in good health. Some clones in this sample may be carry-over from other donors' samples.

The chain recombines TRBV5-1 with TRBJ2-3; TRBD2 agrees at 10 bases. The CDR3 is made up of 15 amino acids. V trimming: 0 bases; J trimming: 5 bases; junction bases outside the gene matches: 3. Germline V gene sequence: CDR1 SGHRS, CDR2 YFSETQ. For the CDR3, the DNA is TGCGCCAGCAGCTTGGATCGGACTAGCGGAGATACGCAGTATTTT. Protein sequence: CASSLDRTSGDTQYF.

The chain is built from TRBV6-5 and TRBJ2-7; 7 bases map to TRBD1. The germline V gene encodes CDR1 MNHEY and CDR2 SVGAGI. CDR3 length equals 13 residues. The trim removed 6 bases at V and 5 bases at J, leaving 7 bases unmatched. The CDR3 nucleotides are TGTGCCAGCAGCTTAAAACAGGGGAACGAGCAGTACTTC. Its translation is CASSLKQGNEQYF.

The chain is built from TRBV5-1 and TRBJ2-2, with 10 bases lining up with TRBD1. Trimming took 3 bases from V and 3 from J; bases not matched to a gene: 5. There are 16 residues in the CDR3. Germline V lookup: CDR1 SGHRS, CDR2 YFSETQ. For the CDR3, the DNA is TGCGCCAGCAGCTCCAGGACAGGGGGAGACACCGGGGAGCTGTTTTTT. Its translation: CASSSRTGGDTGELFF.

The J gene is TRBJ2-1, the V gene TRBV4-1; perhaps TRBD2 as D (6 bases). There are 18 residues in the CDR3. V was clipped by 0 bases and J by 4 bases, with 19 bases between them. Germline CDR1 MGHRA, CDR2 YSYEKL. For the CDR3, the DNA is TGCGCCAGCAGCCAAGATTTCCCCGAGCTCGCGGGGTACAATGAGCAGTTCTTC. Translation: CASSQDFPELAGYNEQFF.

The rearrangement links TRBV5-5 to TRBJ2-1; D is possibly TRBD1 (6 bases). Per the germline V gene, CDR1 is SGHKS and CDR2 is YYEKEE (reference sequence). CDR3 length equals 16 residues. V was pared by 0 bases and J by 0 bases, with 10 bases between. The CDR3 DNA is TGTGCCAGCAGCTTGGTTGGCAGGGGCTCCTACAATGAGCAGTTCTTC. It encodes CASSLVGRGSYNEQFF.

The rearrangement uses TRBV25-1 and TRBJ2-2; 8 bases line up with TRBD1. This CDR3 contains 14 residues. The V gene's germline CDR1 is MGHDK and CDR2 SYGVNS. V lost 7 bases and J lost 7; bases outside the gene matches: 8. DNA for the CDR3: TGTGCCAGCACCGCCCAGGGGGCGGTCGGGGAGCTGTTTTTT. It translates to CASTAQGAVGELFF. Complete variable domain (other parts from reference TRBV25-1 and TRBJ2-2): EADIYQTPRYLVIGTGKKITLECSQTMGHDKMYWYQQDPGMELHLIHYSYGVNSTEKGDLSSESTVSRIRTEHFPLTLESARPSHTSQYLCASTAQGAVGELFFGEGSRLTVL.

The gene calls are TRBV6-1 and TRBJ2-5; D perhaps matches TRBD1 (5 bases). Deletions cut 7 bases from V and 11 bases from J, with 14 bases between. Per the germline V gene, CDR1 is MNHNS and CDR2 is SASEGT. There are 11 residues in the CDR3. CDR3: CASIQGLEQYF. For the CDR3, the DNA is TGTGCCAGCATTCAGGGTCTGGAGCAGTACTTC.

The chain joins TRBV7-2 to TRBJ1-2; D unresolved. The germline V gene encodes CDR1 SGHTA and CDR2 FQGNSA. The V end lost 0 bases, the J end lost 1 base, and 6 bases lay between the germline ends. The CDR3 loop spans 14 amino acids. CDR3 region: CASSLALYNYGYTF. The DNA of the CDR3 is TGTGCCAGCAGCTTAGCCTTATATAACTATGGCTACACCTTC.